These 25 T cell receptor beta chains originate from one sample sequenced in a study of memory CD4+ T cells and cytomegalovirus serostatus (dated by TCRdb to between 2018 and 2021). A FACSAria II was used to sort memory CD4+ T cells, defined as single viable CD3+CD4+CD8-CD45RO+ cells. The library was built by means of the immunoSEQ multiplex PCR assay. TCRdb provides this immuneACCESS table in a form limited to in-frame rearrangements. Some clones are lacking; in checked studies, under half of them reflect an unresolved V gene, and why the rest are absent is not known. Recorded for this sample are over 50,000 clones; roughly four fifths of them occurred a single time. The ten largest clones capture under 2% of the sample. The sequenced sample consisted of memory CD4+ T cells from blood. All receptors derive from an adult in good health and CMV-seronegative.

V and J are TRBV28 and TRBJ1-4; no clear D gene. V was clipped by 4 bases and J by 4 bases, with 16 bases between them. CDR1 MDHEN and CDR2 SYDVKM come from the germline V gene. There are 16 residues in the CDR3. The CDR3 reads CASSSSDWAGNEKLFF. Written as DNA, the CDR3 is TGTGCCAGCAGTTCCTCAGACTGGGCGGGTAATGAAAAACTGTTTTTT.

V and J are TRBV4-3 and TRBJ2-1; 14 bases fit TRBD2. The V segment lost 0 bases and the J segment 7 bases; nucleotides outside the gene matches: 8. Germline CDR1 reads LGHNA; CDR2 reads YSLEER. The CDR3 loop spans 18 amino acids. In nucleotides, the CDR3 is TGCGCCAGCAGCCAAGATTTTGCCGGGACTAGCGGGAGAAATGAGCAGTTCTTC. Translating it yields CASSQDFAGTSGRNEQFF.

Here the CDR3 reads CASSLIAGEETQYF. CDR3 nucleotides: TGCGCCAGCAGCCTAATAGCGGGGGAGGAGACCCAGTACTTC. This chain links TRBV5-1 with TRBJ2-5; 9 bases agree with TRBD2. The CDR3 covers 14 residues. CDR1 SGHRS and CDR2 YFSETQ come from the germline V gene. V was pared by 4 bases and J by 5 bases, with 6 bases of the junction left unmatched.

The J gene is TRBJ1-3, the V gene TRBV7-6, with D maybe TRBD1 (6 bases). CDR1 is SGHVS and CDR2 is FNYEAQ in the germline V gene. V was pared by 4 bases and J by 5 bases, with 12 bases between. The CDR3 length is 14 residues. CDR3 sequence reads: CASSSQGGRNTIYF. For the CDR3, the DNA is TGTGCCAGCAGCTCACAGGGAGGAAGAAACACCATATATTTT. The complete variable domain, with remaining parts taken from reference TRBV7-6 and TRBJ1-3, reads GAGVSQSPRYKVTKRGQDVALRCDPISGHVSLYWYRQALGQGPEFLTYFNYEAQQDKSGLPNDRFSAERPEGSISTLTIQRTEQRDSAMYRCASSSQGGRNTIYFGEGSWLTVV.

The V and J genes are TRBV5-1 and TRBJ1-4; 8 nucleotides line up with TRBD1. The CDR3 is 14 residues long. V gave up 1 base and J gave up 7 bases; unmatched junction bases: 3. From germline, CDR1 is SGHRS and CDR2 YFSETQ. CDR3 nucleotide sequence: TGCGCCAGCAGCTTGATACAGGGGGGTGAAAAACTGTTTTTT. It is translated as CASSLIQGGEKLFF.

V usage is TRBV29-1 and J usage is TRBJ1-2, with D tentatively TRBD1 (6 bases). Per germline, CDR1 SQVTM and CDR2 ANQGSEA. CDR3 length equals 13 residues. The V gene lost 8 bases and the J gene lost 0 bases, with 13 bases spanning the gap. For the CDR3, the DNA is TGCAGCCTGAACAGGGATACTAACTATGGCTACACCTTC. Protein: CSLNRDTNYGYTF.

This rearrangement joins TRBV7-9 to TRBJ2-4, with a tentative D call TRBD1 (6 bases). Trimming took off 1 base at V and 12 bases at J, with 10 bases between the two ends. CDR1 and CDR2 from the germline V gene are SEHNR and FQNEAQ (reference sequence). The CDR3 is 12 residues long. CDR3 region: CASSLVGGAQYF. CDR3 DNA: TGTGCCAGCAGCTTAGTTGGGGGCGCTCAGTACTTC.

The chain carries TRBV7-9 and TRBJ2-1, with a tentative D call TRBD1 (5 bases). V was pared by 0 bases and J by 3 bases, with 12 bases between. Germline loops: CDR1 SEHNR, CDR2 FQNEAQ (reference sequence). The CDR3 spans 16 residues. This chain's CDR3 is CASSLALGVGYNEQFF. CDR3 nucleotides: TGTGCCAGCAGCTTAGCGCTAGGGGTCGGCTACAATGAGCAGTTCTTC.

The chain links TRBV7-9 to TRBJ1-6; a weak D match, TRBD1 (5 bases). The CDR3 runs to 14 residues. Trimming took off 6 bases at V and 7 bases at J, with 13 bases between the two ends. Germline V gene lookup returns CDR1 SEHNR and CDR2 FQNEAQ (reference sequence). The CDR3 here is CASSIDSVNSPLHF. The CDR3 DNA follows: TGTGCCAGCAGTATAGACAGCGTGAATTCACCCCTCCACTTT.

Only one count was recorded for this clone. The CDR3 sequence is CASGSWDRPNTGELFF. CDR3 coding DNA: TGTGCTAGTGGTTCCTGGGACAGACCTAACACCGGGGAGCTGTTTTTT. This sequence joins TRBV12-5 and TRBJ2-2; 7 positions match TRBD1. With 4 bases clipped from V and 2 bases from J, the junction kept 7 bases outside the gene matches. The length of the CDR3 is 16 residues. CDR1 and CDR2 (germline): LGHNT, FRNRAP.

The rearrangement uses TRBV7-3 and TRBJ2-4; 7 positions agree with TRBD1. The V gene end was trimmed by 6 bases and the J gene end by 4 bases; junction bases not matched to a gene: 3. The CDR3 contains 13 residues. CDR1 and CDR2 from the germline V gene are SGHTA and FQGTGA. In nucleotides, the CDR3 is TGTGCCAGCAGTAAGACAGGGAAAAACATTCAGTACTTC. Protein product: CASSKTGKNIQYF.

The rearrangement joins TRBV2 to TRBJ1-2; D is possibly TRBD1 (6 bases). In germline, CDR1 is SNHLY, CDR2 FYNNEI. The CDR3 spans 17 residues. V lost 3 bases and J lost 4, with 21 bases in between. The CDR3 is CASSDDLRGYKSYGYTF. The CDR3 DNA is TGTGCCAGCAGTGACGATTTAAGGGGGTATAAGAGCTATGGCTACACCTTC.

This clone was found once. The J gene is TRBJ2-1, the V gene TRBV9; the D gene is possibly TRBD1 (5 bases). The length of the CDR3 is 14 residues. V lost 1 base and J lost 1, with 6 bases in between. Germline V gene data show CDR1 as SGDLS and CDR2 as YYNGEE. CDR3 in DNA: TGTGCCAGCAGCGTACAGGGTTCCTACAATGAGCAGTTCTTC. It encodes CASSVQGSYNEQFF. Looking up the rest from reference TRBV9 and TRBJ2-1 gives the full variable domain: DSGVTQTPKHLITATGQRVTLRCSPRSGDLSVYWYQQSLDQGLQFLIQYYNGEERAKGNILERFSAQQFPDLHSELNLSSLELGDSALYFCASSVQGSYNEQFFGPGTRLTVL.

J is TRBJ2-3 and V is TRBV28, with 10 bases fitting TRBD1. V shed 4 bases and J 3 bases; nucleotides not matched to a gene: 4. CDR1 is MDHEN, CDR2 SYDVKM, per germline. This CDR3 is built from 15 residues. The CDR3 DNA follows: TGTGCCAGCAGTTGGGACAGGGGAAGGACAGATACGCAGTATTTT. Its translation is CASSWDRGRTDTQYF. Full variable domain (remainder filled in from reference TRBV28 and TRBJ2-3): DVKVTQSSRYLVKRTGEKVFLECVQDMDHENMFWYRQDPGLGLRLIYFSYDVKMKEKGDIPEGYSVSREKKERFSLILESASTNQTSMYLCASSWDRGRTDTQYFGPGTRLTVL.

CDR3 sequence: CASRFTGTSNQPQHF. CDR3 DNA: TGTGCCAGTAGATTCACAGGTACTAGCAATCAGCCCCAGCATTTT. The gene calls are TRBV19 and TRBJ1-5; maybe TRBD1 (5 bases). V was pared by 6 bases and J by 0 bases, with 12 bases between. The CDR3 consists of 15 residues. The germline CDR1 and CDR2 sequences are LNHDA and SQIVND (reference sequence).

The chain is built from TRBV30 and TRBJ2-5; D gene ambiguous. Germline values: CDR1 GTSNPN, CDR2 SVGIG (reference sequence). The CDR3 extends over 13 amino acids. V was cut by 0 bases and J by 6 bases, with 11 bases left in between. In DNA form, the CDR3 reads TGTGCCTGGAGTGTACCGGAAAGAAAGACCCAGTACTTC. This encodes CAWSVPERKTQYF.

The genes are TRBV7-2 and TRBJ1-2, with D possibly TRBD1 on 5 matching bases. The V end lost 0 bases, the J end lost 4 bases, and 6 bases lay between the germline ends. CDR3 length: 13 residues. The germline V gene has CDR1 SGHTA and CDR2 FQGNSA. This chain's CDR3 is CASSLAGTYGYTF. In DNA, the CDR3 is TGTGCCAGCAGCTTAGCCGGGACCTATGGCTACACCTTC.

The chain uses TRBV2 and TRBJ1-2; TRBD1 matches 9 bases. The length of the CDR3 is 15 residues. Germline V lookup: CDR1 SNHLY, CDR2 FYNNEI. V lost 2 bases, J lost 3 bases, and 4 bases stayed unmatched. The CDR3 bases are TGTGCCAGCAGTGAATATAGGACAGGGGACTATGGCTACACCTTC. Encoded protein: CASSEYRTGDYGYTF.

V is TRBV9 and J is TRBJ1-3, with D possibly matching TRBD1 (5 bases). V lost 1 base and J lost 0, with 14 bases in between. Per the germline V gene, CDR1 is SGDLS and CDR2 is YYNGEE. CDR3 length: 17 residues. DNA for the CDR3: TGTGCCAGCAGCGTAAGGCCGGGGCCCAGCTCTGGAAACACCATATATTTT. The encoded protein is CASSVRPGPSSGNTIYF. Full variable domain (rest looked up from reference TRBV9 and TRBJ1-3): DSGVTQTPKHLITATGQRVTLRCSPRSGDLSVYWYQQSLDQGLQFLIQYYNGEERAKGNILERFSAQQFPDLHSELNLSSLELGDSALYFCASSVRPGPSSGNTIYFGEGSWLTVV.

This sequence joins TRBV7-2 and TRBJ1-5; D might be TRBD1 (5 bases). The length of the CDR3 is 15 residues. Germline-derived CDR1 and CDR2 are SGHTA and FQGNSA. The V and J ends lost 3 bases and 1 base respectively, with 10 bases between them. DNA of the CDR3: TGTGCCAGCAGCTTGTCCCGGGGGAGCAATCAGCCCCAGCATTTT. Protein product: CASSLSRGSNQPQHF.

CDR3 in amino acids: CASSEGGGTQYF. For the CDR3, the DNA is TGTGCCAGCAGTGAGGGAGGGGGGACCCAGTACTTC. This chain joins TRBV6-6 and TRBJ2-5, with D possibly being TRBD2 (7 bases). CDR3 length: 12 residues. V gave up 5 bases and J gave up 7 bases, with 11 bases separating them. The germline CDR1 and CDR2 sequences are MNHNY and SVGAGI (reference sequence).

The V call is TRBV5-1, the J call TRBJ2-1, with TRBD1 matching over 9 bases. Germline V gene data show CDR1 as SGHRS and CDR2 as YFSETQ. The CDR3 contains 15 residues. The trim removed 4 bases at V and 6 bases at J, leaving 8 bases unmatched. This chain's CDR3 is CASSRDRGKGNEQFF. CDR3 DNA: TGCGCCAGCAGCCGCGACAGGGGGAAGGGCAATGAGCAGTTCTTC.

DNA for the CDR3: TGTGCCAGCAGCTTACAGGGCTACGAGCAGTACTTC. Protein: CASSLQGYEQYF. The rearrangement uses TRBV5-4 and TRBJ2-7; TRBD1 might be the D (6 bases). The CDR3 sequence is 12 residues long. Germline V gene lookup returns CDR1 SGHNT and CDR2 YYREEE (reference sequence). V was shortened by 2 bases and J by 3 bases, with 6 bases between the two germline ends.

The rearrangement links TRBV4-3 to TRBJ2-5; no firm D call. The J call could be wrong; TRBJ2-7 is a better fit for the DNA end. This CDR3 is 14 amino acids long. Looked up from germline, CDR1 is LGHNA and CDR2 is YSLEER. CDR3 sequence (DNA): TGCGCCAGCAGCCACGACCCCGATGGGTACGAGCAGTACTTC. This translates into CASSHDPDGYEQYF.

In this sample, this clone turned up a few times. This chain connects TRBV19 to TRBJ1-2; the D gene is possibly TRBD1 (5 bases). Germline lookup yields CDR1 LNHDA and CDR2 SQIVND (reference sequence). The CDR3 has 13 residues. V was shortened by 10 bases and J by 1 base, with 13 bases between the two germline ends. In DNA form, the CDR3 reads TGTGCCACGCAGGGCCTATTTAACTATGGCTACACCTTC. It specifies CATQGLFNYGYTF.